The 20 T cell receptor beta chains listed next were all sequenced from one sample in a study of response to subunit inactivated influenza vaccine. TCRdb independently ran MiXCR on the RT-PCR reads; one entry per CDR3 protein. The sample lists some 500,000 distinct CDR3 sequences, about 25% seen once, with approximately 2% in the top ten. The input for sequencing was CD4+ T cells sorted from PBMCs, taken roughly 5 days after vaccination. The receptor set was obtained from a man aged 45-65 years who received an inactivated influenza vaccine.

This clonotype was recorded a few times. The chain carries TRBV12-3 or TRBV12-4 and TRBJ2-7, with 13 bases lining up with TRBD2. V lost 5 bases to trimming and J lost 3 bases; unmatched junction nucleotides: 4. This CDR3 has 15 amino acids. CDR3 sequence: CASSPGLAGYYEQYF. As DNA, the CDR3 is TGTGCCAGCAGTCCGGGACTAGCGGGGTACTACGAGCAGTACTTC.

This clonotype was counted at least ten times. The V call is TRBV29-1, the J call TRBJ2-1; D is possibly TRBD2 (6 bases). V lost 4 bases to trimming and J lost 4 bases, with 11 bases between them. CDR3 length: 13 amino acids. CDR1 SQVTM and CDR2 ANQGSEA come from the germline V gene. This CDR3 reads CSVGGTPYNEQFF. The CDR3 DNA sequence: TGCAGCGTTGGAGGGACTCCGTACAATGAGCAGTTCTTC.

This clonotype was observed a few times. This chain joins TRBV6-2 or TRBV6-3 and TRBJ2-5, with 11 positions matching TRBD2. The germline V gene encodes CDR1 MNHEY and CDR2 SVGEGT. This CDR3 comprises 15 residues. Unmatched junction bases numbered 2, after V lost 0 bases and J lost 5 bases. This chain's CDR3 is CASSYSRTSGETQYF. CDR3 nucleotides: TGTGCCAGCAGTTACTCGCGGACTAGCGGGGAGACCCAGTACTTC.

J is TRBJ2-3 and V is TRBV5-1; perhaps TRBD1 as D (5 bases). V lost 4 bases to trimming and J lost 8 bases, with 14 bases between them. There are 13 residues in the CDR3. Germline V gives CDR1 SGHRS, CDR2 YFSETQ. The CDR3 sequence: CASSAGPQGTQYF. CDR3 nucleotides: TGCGCCAGCAGCGCCGGACCCCAGGGTACGCAGTATTTT.

The chain combines TRBV28 with TRBJ2-5; weak D call: TRBD1 (6 bases). V lost 10 bases and J lost 5, with 14 bases in between. Germline loops: CDR1 MDHEN, CDR2 SYDVKM. This CDR3 contains 12 residues. The CDR3 DNA follows: TGTGCCACCGGAACAGGGCTGGAGACCCAGTACTTC. Protein: CATGTGLETQYF.

V usage is TRBV2 and J usage is TRBJ2-6; TRBD1 might be the D (5 bases). The CDR3 has 15 amino acids. V gave up 7 bases and J gave up 0 bases, with 10 bases separating them. CDR1 and CDR2 (germline): SNHLY, FYNNEI. The CDR3 reads CASTDRFSGANVLTF. For the CDR3, the DNA is TGTGCCAGCACTGACAGATTCTCTGGGGCCAACGTCCTGACTTTC.

The CDR3 nucleotides are TGTGCCAGCAGCGAAGGGACTAGCGGTTTGGAGACCCAGTACTTC. Its protein is CASSEGTSGLETQYF. The chain couples TRBV7-9 to TRBJ2-5, with TRBD2 matching over 11 bases. The V and J ends lost 5 bases and 5 bases, in that order; junction bases with no gene match: 7. CDR1 is SEHNR, CDR2 FQNEAQ, per germline (reference sequence). The CDR3 has 15 residues.

V gene TRBV7-8 combines with J gene TRBJ2-7, with TRBD1 matching 10 bases. This CDR3 region has 15 residues. The V segment lost 4 bases and the J segment 4 bases; nucleotides outside the gene matches: 7. Germline CDR1 SGHVS, CDR2 FQNEAQ. The CDR3 region is CASSSYRDRGYEQYF. The CDR3 DNA reads TGTGCCAGCAGCTCCTACCGGGACAGGGGATACGAGCAGTACTTC.

This clonotype was seen a few times. The CDR3: CASRDRRYTDTQYF. CDR3 DNA sequence: TGTGCCAGCAGGGACAGACGTTACACAGATACGCAGTATTTT. The chain couples TRBV14 to TRBJ2-3, with TRBD1 as a possible D gene (6 bases). Per the germline V gene, CDR1 is SGHDN and CDR2 is FVKESK. V was shortened by 6 bases and J by 2 bases, with 12 bases between the two germline ends. This CDR3 is 14 amino acids long.

The chain employs TRBV5-1 and TRBJ2-2; the match to TRBD2 covers 15 bases. The CDR3 is 17 amino acids. The trim removed 5 bases at V and 2 bases at J, leaving 4 bases unmatched. Germline V gene sequence: CDR1 SGHRS, CDR2 YFSETQ. CDR3 nucleotides: TGCGCCAGCAGTCGGACTAGCGGGGGGGCCAACACCGGGGAGCTGTTTTTT. This encodes CASSRTSGGANTGELFF.

This clonotype appeared a single time. The chain has TRBV5-6 and TRBJ2-7; D could derive from TRBD1 or TRBD2 (5 bases each). Trimming shortened V by 4 bases and J by 3 bases, and 17 bases separated the two germline ends. CDR3 length: 15 residues. Per germline, CDR1 SGHDT and CDR2 YYEEEE. This CDR3 reads CASSIRGLYYYEQYF. The CDR3 nucleotides read TGTGCCAGCAGCATCCGGGGCCTATATTACTACGAGCAGTACTTC.

The chain recombines TRBV4-2 with TRBJ2-7, with a tentative D call TRBD1 (6 bases). Germline CDR1 and CDR2: LGHNA and YNFKEQ. The CDR3 runs to 14 residues. Trimming removed 3 bases at V and 7 bases at J, with 16 bases between. The CDR3, as DNA: TGTGCCAGCAGCCAGAAACAGGGAAAGGAAGAGCAGTACTTC. Its translation is CASSQKQGKEEQYF.

This clonotype has just a few counts. One junction end does not reproduce the germline sequence, and a read error may be involved. This chain joins TRBV11-1 and TRBJ2-7; TRBD2 matches 9 bases. Germline CDR1 is SGHAT and CDR2 is FQDESV (reference sequence). There are 14 residues in the CDR3. CDR3 residues: CASSVAGVGYEQYF. CDR3 in DNA: TGTGCCAGCAGCGTAGCGGGAGTAGGCTACGAGCAGTACTTC. Complete variable domain (other parts from reference TRBV11-1 and TRBJ2-7): EAEVAQSPRYKITEKSQAVAFWCDPISGHATLYWYRQILGQGPELLVQFQDESVVDDSQLPKDRFSAERLKGVDSTLKIQPAELGDSAMYLCASSVAGVGYEQYFGPGTRLTVT.

This clonotype was recorded a few times. The gene calls are TRBV20-1 and TRBJ1-5, with D possibly TRBD1 on 6 matching bases. The V end was cut by 0 bases, the J end by 3 bases, with 12 bases between. The CDR3 runs 15 residues. The germline V gene encodes CDR1 DFQATT and CDR2 SNEGSKA (reference sequence). CDR3 loop: CSAREVDRYNQPQHF. CDR3 DNA: TGCAGTGCTAGAGAGGTTGACAGGTACAATCAGCCCCAGCATTTT.

This clonotype was counted only a few times. The J gene is TRBJ2-7, the V gene TRBV6-2 or TRBV6-3, with 8 nucleotides matching TRBD2. The germline CDR1 and CDR2 sequences are MNHEY and SVGEGT. CDR3 length: 20 residues. The junction had 31 bases not matched to a gene; V was cut back by 5 bases and J by 10 bases. The CDR3 is CASSPGGYGGKSGSLNRQYF. The CDR3 coding sequence is TGTGCCAGCAGTCCCGGAGGTTACGGGGGGAAAAGCGGGAGTCTTAATCGTCAGTACTTC.

This clonotype was seen a few times. The gene calls are TRBV7-6 and TRBJ1-4; D perhaps matches TRBD1 (5 bases). The CDR3 length is 16 residues. The germline CDR1 and CDR2 sequences are SGHVS and FNYEAQ. V lost 1 base to trimming and J lost 0 bases, with 9 bases between them. DNA of the CDR3: TGTGCCAGCAGCTTAGGTTACAGGACAACTAATGAAAAACTGTTTTTT. Encoded protein: CASSLGYRTTNEKLFF.

This clonotype was observed at least ten times. V is TRBV20-1 and J is TRBJ2-1; 8 positions agree with TRBD2. CDR3 length: 18 residues. V dropped 0 bases and J dropped 0; count of bases not matched to a gene: 10. The germline V gene has CDR1 DFQATT and CDR2 SNEGSKA (reference sequence). The CDR3 here is CSARDPPTSGSSYNEQFF. The CDR3 DNA is TGCAGTGCTAGAGATCCCCCAACTAGCGGCAGCTCCTACAATGAGCAGTTCTTC.

This clonotype was seen ten or more times. The chain couples TRBV7-2 to TRBJ1-5; possible D gene TRBD1, 5 bases. V lost 1 base and J 8 bases, leaving 12 bases between the germline ends. Germline CDR1 SGHTA, CDR2 FQGNSA. This CDR3 is 14 amino acids long. DNA for the CDR3: TGTGCCAGCAGCTTAGATAGGGGTAGTAAGCCCCAGCATTTT. This translates into CASSLDRGSKPQHF.

This clonotype appeared a few times. V gene TRBV27 combines with J gene TRBJ2-7; TRBD2 aligns across 8 bases. The V gene's germline CDR1 is MNHEY and CDR2 SMNVEV (reference sequence). This CDR3 contains 15 residues. V trimming: 6 bases; J trimming: 6 bases; junction bases outside the gene matches: 13. CDR3 nucleotide sequence: TGTGCCAGCAGCCCCTTGGGACTAGAGGGGTCCGAGCAGTACTTC. This translates into CASSPLGLEGSEQYF.

This clonotype showed up just a few times. The chain links TRBV20-1 to TRBJ2-5, with D possibly matching TRBD1 (6 bases). Trimming took 6 bases from V and 7 from J, leaving 18 bases between them. The CDR3 length is 13 residues. Germline lookup yields CDR1 DFQATT and CDR2 SNEGSKA (reference sequence). CDR3 coding DNA: TGCAGTGCGACACGGGACAAGGGTAGGACCCAGTACTTC. Translated: CSATRDKGRTQYF.